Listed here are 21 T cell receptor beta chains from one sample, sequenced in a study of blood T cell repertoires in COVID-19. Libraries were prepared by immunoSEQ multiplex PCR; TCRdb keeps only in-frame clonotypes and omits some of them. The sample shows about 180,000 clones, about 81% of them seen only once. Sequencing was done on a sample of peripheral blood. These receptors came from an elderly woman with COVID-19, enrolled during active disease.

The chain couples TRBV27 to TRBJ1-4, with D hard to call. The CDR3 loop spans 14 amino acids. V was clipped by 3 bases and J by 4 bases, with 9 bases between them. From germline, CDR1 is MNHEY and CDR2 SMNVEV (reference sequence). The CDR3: CASSLWQNNEKLFF. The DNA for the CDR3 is TGTGCCAGCAGTTTGTGGCAGAATAATGAAAAACTGTTTTTT.

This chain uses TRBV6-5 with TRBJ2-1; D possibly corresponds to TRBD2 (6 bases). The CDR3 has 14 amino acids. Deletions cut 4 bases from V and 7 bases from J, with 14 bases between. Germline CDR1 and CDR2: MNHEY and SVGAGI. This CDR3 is CASSLDYRGNEQFF. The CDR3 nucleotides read TGTGCCAGCAGTTTGGACTACCGAGGGAATGAGCAGTTCTTC.

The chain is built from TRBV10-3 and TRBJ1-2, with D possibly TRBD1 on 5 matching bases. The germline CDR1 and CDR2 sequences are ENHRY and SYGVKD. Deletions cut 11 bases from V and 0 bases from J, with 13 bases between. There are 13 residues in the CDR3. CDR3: CAARQYSNYGYTF. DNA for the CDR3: TGTGCCGCCCGACAGTATTCTAACTATGGCTACACCTTC.

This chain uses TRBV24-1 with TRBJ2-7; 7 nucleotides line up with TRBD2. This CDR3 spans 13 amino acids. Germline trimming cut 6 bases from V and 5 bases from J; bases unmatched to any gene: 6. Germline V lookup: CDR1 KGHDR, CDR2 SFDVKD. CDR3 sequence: CATSPWGGDEQYF. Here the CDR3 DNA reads TGTGCCACCAGTCCCTGGGGGGGGGACGAGCAGTACTTC.

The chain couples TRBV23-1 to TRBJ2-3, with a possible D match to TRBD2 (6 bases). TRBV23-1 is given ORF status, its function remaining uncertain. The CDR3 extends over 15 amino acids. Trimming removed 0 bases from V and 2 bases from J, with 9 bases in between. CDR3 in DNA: TGCGCCAGCAGTCAATCCGGGAGTCCCACAGATACGCAGTATTTT. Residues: CASSQSGSPTDTQYF.

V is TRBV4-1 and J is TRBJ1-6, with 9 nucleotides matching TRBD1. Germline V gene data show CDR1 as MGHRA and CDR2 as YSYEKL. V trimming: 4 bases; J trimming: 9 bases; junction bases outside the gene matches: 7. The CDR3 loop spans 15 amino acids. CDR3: CASSRLQGAFSPLHF. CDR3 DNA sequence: TGCGCCAGCAGCCGGCTACAGGGGGCTTTTTCACCCCTCCACTTT.

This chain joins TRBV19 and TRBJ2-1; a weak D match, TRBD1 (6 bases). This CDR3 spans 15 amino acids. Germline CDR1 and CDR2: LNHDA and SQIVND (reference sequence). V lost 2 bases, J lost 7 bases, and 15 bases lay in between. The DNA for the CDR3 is TGTGCCAGTAGTATATCCTACAGGGTTGGGAATGAGCAGTTCTTC. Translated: CASSISYRVGNEQFF.

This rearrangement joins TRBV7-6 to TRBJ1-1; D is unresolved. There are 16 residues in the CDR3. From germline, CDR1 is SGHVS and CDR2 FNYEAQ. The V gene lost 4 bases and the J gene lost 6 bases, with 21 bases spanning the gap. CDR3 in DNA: TGTGCCAGCAGCTCCGTTTCGGCAACGGGTATAGCTGAAGCTTTCTTT. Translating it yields CASSSVSATGIAEAFF.

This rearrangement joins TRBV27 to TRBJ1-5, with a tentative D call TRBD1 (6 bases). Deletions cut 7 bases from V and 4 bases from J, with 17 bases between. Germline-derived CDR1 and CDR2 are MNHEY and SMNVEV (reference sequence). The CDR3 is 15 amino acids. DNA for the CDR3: TGTGCCAGCACCCCGGGGGGGGCCACAAATCAGCCCCAGCATTTT. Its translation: CASTPGGATNQPQHF.

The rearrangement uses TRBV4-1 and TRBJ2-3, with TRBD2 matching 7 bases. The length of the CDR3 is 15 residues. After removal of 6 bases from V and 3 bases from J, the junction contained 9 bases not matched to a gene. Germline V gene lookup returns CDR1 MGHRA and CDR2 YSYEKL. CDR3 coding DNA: TGCGCCAGCAGATCGACGAGCGGGAAAACAGATACGCAGTATTTT. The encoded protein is CASRSTSGKTDTQYF.

The CDR3 nucleotides are TGTGCCAGCAGAACCCATGGCGGCGGGGGGATTTACGAGCAGTACTTC. Protein: CASRTHGGGGIYEQYF. The chain joins TRBV27 to TRBJ2-7; 8 bases match TRBD2. V dropped 6 bases and J dropped 4; count of bases not matched to a gene: 14. Germline values: CDR1 MNHEY, CDR2 SMNVEV (reference sequence). The length of the CDR3 is 16 residues.

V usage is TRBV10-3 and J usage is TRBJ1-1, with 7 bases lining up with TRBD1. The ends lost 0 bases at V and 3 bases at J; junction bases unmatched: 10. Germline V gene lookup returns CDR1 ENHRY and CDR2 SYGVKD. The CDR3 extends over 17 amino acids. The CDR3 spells CAISESPGGRRDTEAFF. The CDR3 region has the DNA TGTGCCATCAGTGAGTCCCCAGGGGGTCGTCGGGACACTGAAGCTTTCTTT.

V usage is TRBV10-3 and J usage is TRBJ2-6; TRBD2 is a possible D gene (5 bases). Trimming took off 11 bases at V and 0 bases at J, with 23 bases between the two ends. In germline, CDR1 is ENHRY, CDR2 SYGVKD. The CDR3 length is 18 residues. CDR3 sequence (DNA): TGTGCCTCCGCGACGGAGGCCGCTTGGGGCTCTGGGGCCAACGTCCTGACTTTC. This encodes CASATEAAWGSGANVLTF.

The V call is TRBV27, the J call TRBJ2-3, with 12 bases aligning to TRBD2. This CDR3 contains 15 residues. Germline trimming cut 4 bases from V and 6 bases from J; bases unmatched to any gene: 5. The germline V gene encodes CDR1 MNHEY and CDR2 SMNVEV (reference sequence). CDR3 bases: TGTGCCAGCAGTTATGAGGGACTAGCGGGTGATACGCAGTATTTT. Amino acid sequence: CASSYEGLAGDTQYF.

The CDR3 loop reads CGTSGSGTDTQYF. DNA of the CDR3: TGTGGAACTAGCGGGAGCGGGACAGATACGCAGTATTTT. The chain carries TRBV3-1 (or the pseudogene TRBV3-2) and TRBJ2-3; TRBD2 aligns across 11 bases. The CDR3 is made up of 13 amino acids. Germline V gene data show CDR1 as LGHDT and CDR2 as YNNKEL (reference sequence).

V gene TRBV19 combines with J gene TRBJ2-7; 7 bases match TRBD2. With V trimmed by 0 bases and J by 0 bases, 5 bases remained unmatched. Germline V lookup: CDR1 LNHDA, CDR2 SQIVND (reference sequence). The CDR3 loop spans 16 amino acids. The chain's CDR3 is CASSIDAGANSYEQYF. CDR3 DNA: TGTGCCAGTAGTATAGATGCGGGAGCGAACTCCTACGAGCAGTACTTC.

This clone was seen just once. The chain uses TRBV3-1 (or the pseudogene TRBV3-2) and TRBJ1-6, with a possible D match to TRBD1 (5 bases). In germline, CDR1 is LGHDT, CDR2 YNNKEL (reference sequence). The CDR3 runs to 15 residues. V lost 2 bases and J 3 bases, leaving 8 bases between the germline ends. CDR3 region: CASSQQGVYNSPLHF. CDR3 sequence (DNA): TGTGCCAGCAGCCAACAGGGCGTCTATAATTCACCCCTCCACTTT.

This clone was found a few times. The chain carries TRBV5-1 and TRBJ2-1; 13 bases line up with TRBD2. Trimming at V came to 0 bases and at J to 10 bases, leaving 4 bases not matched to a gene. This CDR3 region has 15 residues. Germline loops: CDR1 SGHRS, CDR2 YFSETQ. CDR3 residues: CASSLGLAGGEEQFF. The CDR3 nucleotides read TGCGCCAGCAGCTTGGGACTAGCGGGAGGAGAGGAGCAGTTCTTC.

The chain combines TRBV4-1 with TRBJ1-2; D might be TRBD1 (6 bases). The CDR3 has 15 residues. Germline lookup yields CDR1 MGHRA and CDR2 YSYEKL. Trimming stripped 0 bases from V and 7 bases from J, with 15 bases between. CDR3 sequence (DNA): TGCGCCAGCAGCCAAGATTGGATACAGGGACGTGGCTACACCTTC. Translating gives CASSQDWIQGRGYTF.

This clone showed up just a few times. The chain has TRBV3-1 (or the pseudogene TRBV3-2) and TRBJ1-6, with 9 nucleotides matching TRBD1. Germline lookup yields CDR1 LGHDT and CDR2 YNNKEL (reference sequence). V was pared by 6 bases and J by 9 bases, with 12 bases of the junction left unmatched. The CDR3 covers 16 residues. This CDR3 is CASSKGTGREISPLHF. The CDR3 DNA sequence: TGTGCCAGCAGTAAGGGGACAGGGAGGGAGATTTCACCCCTCCACTTT.

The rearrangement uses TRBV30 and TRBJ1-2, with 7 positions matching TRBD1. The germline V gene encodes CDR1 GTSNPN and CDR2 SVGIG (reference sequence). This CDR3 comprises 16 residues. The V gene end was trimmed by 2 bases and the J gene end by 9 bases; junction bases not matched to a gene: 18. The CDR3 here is CAWSMGQIYSSYRYTF. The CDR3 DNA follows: TGTGCCTGGAGTATGGGACAGATATATAGTAGTTATCGCTACACCTTC. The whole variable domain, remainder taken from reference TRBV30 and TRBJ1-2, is SQTIHQWPATLVQPVGSPLSLECTVEGTSNPNLYWYRQAAGRGLQLLFYSVGIGQISSEVPQNLSASRPQDRQFILSSKKLLLSDSGFYLCAWSMGQIYSSYRYTFGSGTRLTVV.